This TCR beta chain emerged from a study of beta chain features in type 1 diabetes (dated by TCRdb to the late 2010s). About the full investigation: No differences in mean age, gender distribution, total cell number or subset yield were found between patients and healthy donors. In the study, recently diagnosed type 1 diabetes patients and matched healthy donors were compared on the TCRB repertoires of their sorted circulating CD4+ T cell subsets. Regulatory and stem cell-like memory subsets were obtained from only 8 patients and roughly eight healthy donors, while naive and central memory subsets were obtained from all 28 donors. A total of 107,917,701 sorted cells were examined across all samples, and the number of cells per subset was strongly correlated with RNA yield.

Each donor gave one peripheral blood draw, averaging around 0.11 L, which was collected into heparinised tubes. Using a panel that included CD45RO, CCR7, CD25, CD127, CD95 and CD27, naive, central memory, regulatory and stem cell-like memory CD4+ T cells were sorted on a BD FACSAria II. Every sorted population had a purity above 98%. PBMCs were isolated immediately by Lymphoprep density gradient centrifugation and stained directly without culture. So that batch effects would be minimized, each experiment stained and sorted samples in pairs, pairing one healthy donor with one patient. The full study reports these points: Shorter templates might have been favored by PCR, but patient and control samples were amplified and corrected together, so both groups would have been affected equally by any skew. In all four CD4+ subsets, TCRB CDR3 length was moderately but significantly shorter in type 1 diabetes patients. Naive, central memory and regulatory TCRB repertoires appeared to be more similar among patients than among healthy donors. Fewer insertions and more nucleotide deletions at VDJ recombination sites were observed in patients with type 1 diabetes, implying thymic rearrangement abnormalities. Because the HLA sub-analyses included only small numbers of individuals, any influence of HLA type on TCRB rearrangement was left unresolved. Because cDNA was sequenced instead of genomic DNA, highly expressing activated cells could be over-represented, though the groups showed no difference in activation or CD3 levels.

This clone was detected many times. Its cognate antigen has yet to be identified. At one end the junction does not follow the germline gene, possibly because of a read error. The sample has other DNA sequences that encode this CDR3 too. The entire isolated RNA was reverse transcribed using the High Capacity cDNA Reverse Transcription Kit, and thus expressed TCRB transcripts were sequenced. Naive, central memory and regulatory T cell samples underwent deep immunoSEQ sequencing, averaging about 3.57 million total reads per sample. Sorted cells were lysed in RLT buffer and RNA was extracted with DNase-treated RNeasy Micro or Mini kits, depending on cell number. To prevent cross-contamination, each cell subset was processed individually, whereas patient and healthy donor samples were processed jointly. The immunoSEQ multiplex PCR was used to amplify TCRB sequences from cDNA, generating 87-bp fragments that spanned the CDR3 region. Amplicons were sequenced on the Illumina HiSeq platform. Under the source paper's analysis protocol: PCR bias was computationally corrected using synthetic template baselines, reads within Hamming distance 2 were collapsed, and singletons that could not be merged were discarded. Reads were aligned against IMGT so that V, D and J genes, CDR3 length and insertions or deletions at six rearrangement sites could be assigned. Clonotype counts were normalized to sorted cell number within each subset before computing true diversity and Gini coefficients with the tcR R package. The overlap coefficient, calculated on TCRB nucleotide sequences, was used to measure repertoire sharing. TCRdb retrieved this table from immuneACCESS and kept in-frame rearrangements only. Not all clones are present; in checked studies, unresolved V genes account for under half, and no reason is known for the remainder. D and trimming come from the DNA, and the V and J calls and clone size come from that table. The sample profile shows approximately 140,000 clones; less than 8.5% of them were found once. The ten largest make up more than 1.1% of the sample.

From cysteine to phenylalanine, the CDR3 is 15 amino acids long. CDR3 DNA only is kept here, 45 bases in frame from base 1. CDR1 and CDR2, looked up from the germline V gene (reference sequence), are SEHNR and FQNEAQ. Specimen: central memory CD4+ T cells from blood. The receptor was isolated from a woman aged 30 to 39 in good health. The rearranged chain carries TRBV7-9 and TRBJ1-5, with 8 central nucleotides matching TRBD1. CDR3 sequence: CASSLGQGGTQPQHF. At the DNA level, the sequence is TGTGCCAGCAGTTTAGGACAGGGCGGCACTCAGCCCCAGCATTTT.